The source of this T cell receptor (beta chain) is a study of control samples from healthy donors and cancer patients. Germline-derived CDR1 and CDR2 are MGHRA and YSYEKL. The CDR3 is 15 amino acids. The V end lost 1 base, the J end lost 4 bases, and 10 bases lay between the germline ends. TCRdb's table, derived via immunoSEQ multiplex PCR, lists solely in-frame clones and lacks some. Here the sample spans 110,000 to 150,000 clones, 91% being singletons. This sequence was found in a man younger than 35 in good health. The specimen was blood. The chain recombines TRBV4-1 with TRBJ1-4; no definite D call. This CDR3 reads CASSQGVEYNEKLFF. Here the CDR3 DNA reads TGCGCCAGCAGCCAAGGGGTGGAATATAATGAAAAACTGTTTTTT.